What follows are 27 T cell receptor beta chains derived from one specimen sequenced in a study of blood T cell repertoires in COVID-19 (dated by TCRdb to 2018 to 2020). Libraries were built with the immunoSEQ multiplex PCR assay. TCRdb carries this immuneACCESS record with in-frame sequences only. Its versions omit some clonotypes, under half of them owing to an unresolved V gene in the studies checked, with the rest unexplained. Counted in this sample were 250,000 to 300,000 clones; over 80% of them appeared once. Clones ranked in the top ten supply about 4.9% of the sample. The sample was peripheral blood. Receptor source: a man aged 55 to 70 who had recovered from COVID-19.

This clone was picked up a small number of times. The chain is built from TRBV6-1 and TRBJ1-1; no clear D. V shed 1 base and J shed 3 bases, with 12 bases lying between them. This CDR3 has 15 residues. Germline CDR1 MNHNS, CDR2 SASEGT. In DNA, the CDR3 is TGTGCCAGCAGTGAAGTCCTGATTGGCCACACTGAAGCTTTCTTT. Its protein is CASSEVLIGHTEAFF.

This sequence joins TRBV6-1 and TRBJ2-7; tentative D call: TRBD2 (6 bases). Trimming shortened V by 2 bases and J by 7 bases, and 15 bases separated the two germline ends. From germline, CDR1 is MNHNS and CDR2 SASEGT. This CDR3 has 14 residues. CDR3 in amino acids: CASSELGRAGEQYF. CDR3 sequence (DNA): TGTGCCAGCAGTGAACTGGGCAGGGCGGGGGAGCAGTACTTC.

The CDR3 is CASSMTSGARYNEQFF. The CDR3 nucleotides are TGTGCCAGCAGCATGACTAGCGGGGCACGCTACAATGAGCAGTTCTTC. V is TRBV7-9 and J is TRBJ2-1, with TRBD2 identical over 11 bases. V shed 5 bases, J shed 3 bases, and the junction held 6 bases outside the gene matches. The CDR3 is 16 residues long. Germline assignment: CDR1 SEHNR and CDR2 FQNEAQ (reference sequence).

This rearrangement joins TRBV11-2 to TRBJ2-2; TRBD2 agrees at 8 bases. Germline V gene sequence: CDR1 SGHAT, CDR2 FQNNGV. The CDR3 consists of 16 residues. V was clipped by 5 bases and J by 0 bases; unmatched bases: 5. This chain's CDR3 is CASSRSGGTNTGELFF. The CDR3 nucleotides read TGTGCCAGCAGCCGCTCGGGGGGGACGAACACCGGGGAGCTGTTTTTT.

J is TRBJ2-4 and V is TRBV6-1, with 13 bases matching TRBD2. The CDR3 totals 14 residues. CDR1 MNHNS and CDR2 SASEGT come from the germline V gene. Germline trimming cut 3 bases from V and 7 bases from J; bases unmatched to any gene: 0. The CDR3 coding sequence is TGTGCCAGCAGTGAGACTAGCGGGAGGAACATTCAGTACTTC. Translating it yields CASSETSGRNIQYF.

This clone showed up just a few times. The J gene is TRBJ2-7, the V gene TRBV5-1, with 8 bases lining up with TRBD2. Germline trimming cut 1 base from V and 4 bases from J; bases unmatched to any gene: 10. Germline values: CDR1 SGHRS, CDR2 YFSETQ. The length of the CDR3 is 16 residues. The CDR3 bases are TGCGCCAGCAGCTTGATCCGGGGGACTAGGCGGTACGAGCAGTACTTC. The encoded protein is CASSLIRGTRRYEQYF.

The CDR3 DNA sequence: TGTGCCAGCAGACCCGACCCGGGACAACCCCACACTGAAGCTTTCTTT. It is translated as CASRPDPGQPHTEAFF. V gene TRBV7-8 combines with J gene TRBJ1-1; a possible D gene is TRBD1 (6 bases). This CDR3 is built from 16 residues. V was pared by 6 bases and J by 3 bases, with 20 bases between. The germline CDR1 and CDR2 sequences are SGHVS and FQNEAQ.

This CDR3 is CASSLSRGSAETQYF. CDR3 in DNA: TGTGCCAGCAGCCTTAGCCGGGGGAGTGCGGAGACCCAGTACTTC. The chain joins TRBV3-1 (or the pseudogene TRBV3-2) to TRBJ2-5; D might be TRBD2 (6 bases). The V end was cut by 4 bases, the J end by 5 bases, with 17 bases between. Looked up from germline, CDR1 is LGHDT and CDR2 is YNNKEL (reference sequence). The CDR3 extends over 15 amino acids.

The genes are TRBV25-1 and TRBJ1-1; TRBD1 agrees at 9 bases. Germline V gives CDR1 MGHDK, CDR2 SYGVNS. V shed 5 bases and J 3 bases; nucleotides not matched to a gene: 7. The CDR3 consists of 15 residues. The CDR3 loop reads CASSLTGGGYTEAFF. CDR3 nucleotides: TGTGCCAGCAGTTTGACAGGGGGAGGTTACACTGAAGCTTTCTTT.

The genes are TRBV7-2 and TRBJ2-2, with 9 bases that match TRBD2. CDR1 and CDR2 from the germline V gene are SGHTA and FQGNSA. The CDR3 sequence is 16 residues long. J lost 6 bases, V lost 2 bases, and 7 bases had no gene match. The chain's CDR3 is CASSLRAGGPAGELFF. The CDR3 DNA sequence: TGTGCCAGCAGCTTAAGGGCGGGGGGGCCCGCCGGGGAGCTGTTTTTT.

J is TRBJ2-5 and V is TRBV6-5; 11 bases map to TRBD2. The trim removed 7 bases at V and 3 bases at J, leaving 4 bases unmatched. Per the germline V gene, CDR1 is MNHEY and CDR2 is SVGAGI. The CDR3 sequence is 14 residues long. The CDR3 DNA sequence: TGTGCCAGCACCACTAGCGGGAGCAAAGAGACCCAGTACTTC. This encodes CASTTSGSKETQYF.

This chain links TRBV7-8 with TRBJ1-5, with no clear D. The CDR3 extends over 15 amino acids. The germline CDR1 and CDR2 sequences are SGHVS and FQNEAQ. Trimming shortened V by 1 base and J by 0 bases, and 7 bases separated the two germline ends. The CDR3 DNA follows: TGTGCCAGCAGCTTAGATCACACTAGCAATCAGCCCCAGCATTTT. It encodes CASSLDHTSNQPQHF.

The J gene is TRBJ1-2, the V gene TRBV7-9; 10 positions agree with TRBD1. V was clipped by 5 bases and J by 8 bases; unmatched bases: 5. CDR3 length: 13 amino acids. In germline, CDR1 is SEHNR, CDR2 FQNEAQ (reference sequence). The CDR3 coding sequence is TGTGCCAGCAGCCCGACAGGGGGCGCCGGCTACACCTTC. The encoded protein is CASSPTGGAGYTF.

The chain has TRBV11-1 and TRBJ2-1, with 7 nucleotides matching TRBD2. Germline V gene lookup returns CDR1 SGHAT and CDR2 FQDESV (reference sequence). Trimming took 1 base from V and 6 from J; bases not matched to a gene: 3. The CDR3 consists of 14 residues. CDR3 amino acids: CASSLDGLGNEQFF. In DNA, the CDR3 is TGTGCCAGCAGCTTAGACGGACTAGGCAATGAGCAGTTCTTC.

This clone was found many times. The chain couples TRBV7-9 to TRBJ2-2, with D perhaps matching TRBD2 (6 bases). This CDR3 is 16 amino acids long. Germline-derived CDR1 and CDR2 are SEHNR and FQNEAQ (reference sequence). V was trimmed by 4 bases and J by 2 bases, leaving 14 bases between them. DNA for the CDR3: TGTGCCAGCAGCTCCCTGGGGGGTCGCAACACCGGGGAGCTGTTTTTT. It specifies CASSSLGGRNTGELFF.

This clone was counted between two and nine times. V and J are TRBV4-1 and TRBJ1-2; D remains ambiguous. This CDR3 has 16 residues. V was cut by 0 bases and J by 4 bases, with 15 bases left in between. Looked up from germline, CDR1 is MGHRA and CDR2 is YSYEKL. In DNA form, the CDR3 reads TGCGCCAGCAGCCAAGATCAGGCTTTTGAGGGCTATGGCTACACCTTC. Encoded protein: CASSQDQAFEGYGYTF.

The chain is built from TRBV7-9 and TRBJ2-5; D possibly corresponds to TRBD2 (6 bases). V lost 0 bases, J lost 5 bases, and 10 bases lay in between. Germline CDR1 and CDR2: SEHNR and FQNEAQ (reference sequence). There are 14 residues in the CDR3. CDR3 in DNA: TGTGCCAGCAGCTTAGCGGGAGGAGGGGAGACCCAGTACTTC. This translates into CASSLAGGGETQYF.

The chain joins TRBV19 to TRBJ2-7; 7 positions match TRBD1. Germline-derived CDR1 and CDR2 are LNHDA and SQIVND (reference sequence). This CDR3 spans 15 amino acids. Trimming removed 0 bases from V and 4 bases from J; junction bases left unmatched: 6. The DNA for the CDR3 is TGTGCCAGTAGTATAGATAGTGGCAGGGGGTACGAGCAGTACTTC. It specifies CASSIDSGRGYEQYF.

The CDR3 here is CAWSAGFAGAGGELFF. CDR3 DNA: TGTGCCTGGAGTGCTGGGTTCGCGGGAGCAGGCGGGGAGCTGTTTTTT. The chain uses TRBV30 and TRBJ2-2; 7 bases fit TRBD2. The germline gives CDR1 GTSNPN, CDR2 SVGIG (reference sequence). The CDR3 is 16 amino acids. V shed 1 base and J 7 bases; nucleotides not matched to a gene: 12.

A few counts support this clone. The rearrangement joins TRBV28 to TRBJ2-3, with 8 bases identical to TRBD2. This CDR3 contains 14 residues. V trimming: 3 bases; J trimming: 7 bases; junction bases outside the gene matches: 6. Germline V gene sequence: CDR1 MDHEN, CDR2 SYDVKM. The CDR3 is CASSFRGGRYTQYF. DNA for the CDR3: TGTGCCAGCAGTTTTCGGGGGGGCAGGTATACGCAGTATTTT.

The chain carries TRBV5-1 and TRBJ2-7; D is unresolved. Trimming cost V 2 bases and J 6 bases, with 15 bases left between them. The CDR3 length is 14 residues. Germline lookup yields CDR1 SGHRS and CDR2 YFSETQ. CDR3 in DNA: TGCGCCAGCAGCTTAAACAGTTTCGGTGGCGAGCAGTACTTC. Encoded protein: CASSLNSFGGEQYF.

The chain has TRBV6-1 and TRBJ2-6, with D possibly TRBD2 on 7 matching bases. V dropped 4 bases and J dropped 3 bases, with 16 bases sitting between them. Per germline, CDR1 MNHNS and CDR2 SASEGT. The CDR3 consists of 17 residues. The CDR3 loop reads CASSAKGGTSGANVLTF. Written as DNA, the CDR3 is TGTGCCAGCAGTGCAAAGGGGGGGACAAGTGGGGCCAACGTCCTGACTTTC.

This clone appeared once. The rearrangement joins TRBV10-3 to TRBJ1-1, with TRBD1 matching 8 bases. The V gene end was trimmed by 10 bases and the J gene end by 0 bases; junction bases not matched to a gene: 4. CDR1 and CDR2 (germline): ENHRY, SYGVKD. This CDR3 is built from 13 residues. The CDR3 protein is CATRQGMNTEAFF. CDR3 DNA sequence: TGTGCCACTCGACAGGGGATGAACACTGAAGCTTTCTTT.

This clone came up once. The CDR3 region is CASSEVLAGLTDTQYF. CDR3 coding DNA: TGTGCCAGCAGTGAAGTACTAGCGGGGCTCACAGATACGCAGTATTTT. The chain couples TRBV2 to TRBJ2-3; 10 nucleotides match TRBD2. Germline CDR1 reads SNHLY; CDR2 reads FYNNEI. V lost 1 base and J lost 2; bases outside the gene matches: 3. This CDR3 is built from 16 residues.

This chain connects TRBV6-5 to TRBJ1-6, with D possibly matching TRBD1 (6 bases). The CDR3 is 14 amino acids. V was cut by 4 bases and J by 9 bases, with 13 bases left in between. Per germline, CDR1 MNHEY and CDR2 SVGAGI. CDR3 in DNA: TGTGCCAGCAGTTCCGGGACAATTTCTTCACCCCTCCACTTT. The encoded protein is CASSSGTISSPLHF.

The rearrangement uses TRBV19 and TRBJ1-2; no definite D call. Germline loops: CDR1 LNHDA, CDR2 SQIVND (reference sequence). V was shortened by 6 bases and J by 2 bases, with 16 bases between the two germline ends. This CDR3 is built from 15 residues. The CDR3, as DNA: TGTGCCAGTAGCCCAGTCTCTGGCAGGAACTATGGCTACACCTTC. It is translated as CASSPVSGRNYGYTF.

The chain employs TRBV7-2 and TRBJ2-1; a weak D match, TRBD2 (6 bases). The germline CDR1 and CDR2 sequences are SGHTA and FQGNSA. The CDR3 length is 15 residues. V was pared by 6 bases and J by 0 bases, with 12 bases between. The CDR3, as DNA: TGTGCCAGCAGGGGCGGGGACCTCTCCTACAATGAGCAGTTCTTC. This encodes CASRGGDLSYNEQFF. The variable domain in full, with the rest retrieved from reference TRBV7-2 and TRBJ2-1, is GAGVSQSPSNKVTEKGKDVELRCDPISGHTALYWYRQSLGQGLEFLIYFQGNSAPDKSGLPSDRFSAERTGGSVSTLTIQRTQQEDSAVYLCASRGGDLSYNEQFFGPGTRLTVL.